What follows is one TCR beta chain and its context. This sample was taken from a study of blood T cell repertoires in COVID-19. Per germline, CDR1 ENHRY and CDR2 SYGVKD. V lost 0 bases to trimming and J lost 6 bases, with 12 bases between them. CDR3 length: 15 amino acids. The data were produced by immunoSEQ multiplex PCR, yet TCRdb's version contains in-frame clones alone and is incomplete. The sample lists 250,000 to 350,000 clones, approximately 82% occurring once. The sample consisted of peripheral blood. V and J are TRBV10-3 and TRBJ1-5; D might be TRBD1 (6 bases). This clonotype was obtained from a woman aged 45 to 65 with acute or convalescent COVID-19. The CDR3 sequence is CAISESNRDGQPQHF. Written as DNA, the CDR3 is TGTGCCATCAGTGAGTCGAACAGGGACGGTCAGCCCCAGCATTTT.